A selection of T cell receptor beta chains follows, all from one sample in a study of shared clonotypes between healthy human individuals. Some clones are missing from TCRdb's copy, which holds only in-frame ones; the method was immunoSEQ multiplex PCR. The sample holds over a million clones, around 78% seen once. Sequencing was performed on memory CD4+ T cells from PBMCs. The receptor set was obtained from a man in his late teens or twenties in good health. Some clones in this sample may be carry-over from other donors' samples. Both conserved end residues are part of each CDR3. D genes are given only for firm matches. Size values are once, few and many counts, or a class for expanded clones, and some rows have none.

CDR3 protein,CDR3 DNA,D gene,clone size,V gene,J gene
CASSRKKRQGHYEQYF,TGTGCCAGCAGCCGAAAAAAGAGACAGGGGCACTACGAGCAGTACTTC,TRBD1,NA,TRBV5-8,TRBJ2-7
CASSEWGTGADTQYF,TGTGCCAGCAGTGAATGGGGGACAGGGGCAGATACGCAGTATTTT,TRBD1,NA,TRBV2,TRBJ2-3
CATRSGTGPGELFF,TGTGCCACCCGCTCCGGGACAGGCCCAGGGGAGCTGTTTTTT,TRBD1,many,TRBV15,TRBJ2-2
CAISSGATTEAFF,TGTGCCATCAGTTCCGGGGCAACGACTGAAGCTTTCTTT,NA,NA,TRBV6-6,TRBJ1-1
CASSRLDRDTGELFF,TGCGCCAGCAGCCGCCTGGACAGGGACACCGGGGAGCTGTTTTTT,TRBD1,NA,TRBV5-1,TRBJ2-2
CASGSVNTGELFF,TGTGCCAGCGGTTCAGTCAACACCGGGGAGCTGTTTTTT,NA,few,TRBV7-8,TRBJ2-2
CATSSAPGRNEQFF,TGCGCCACCTCCTCTGCCCCTGGGAGAAATGAGCAGTTCTTC,NA,few,TRBV5-1,TRBJ2-1
CASSGGLGTSGSTDTQYF,TGTGCCAGCTCAGGCGGCTTGGGGACTAGCGGGAGCACAGATACGCAGTATTTT,TRBD2,NA,TRBV18,TRBJ2-3
CASSIEGGLNQPQHF,TGTGCCAGTAGTATTGAAGGAGGGCTTAATCAGCCCCAGCATTTT,NA,NA,TRBV19,TRBJ1-5
CASGLDTDTQYF,TGTGCCAGCGGGCTAGACACAGATACGCAGTATTTT,NA,NA,TRBV2,TRBJ2-3